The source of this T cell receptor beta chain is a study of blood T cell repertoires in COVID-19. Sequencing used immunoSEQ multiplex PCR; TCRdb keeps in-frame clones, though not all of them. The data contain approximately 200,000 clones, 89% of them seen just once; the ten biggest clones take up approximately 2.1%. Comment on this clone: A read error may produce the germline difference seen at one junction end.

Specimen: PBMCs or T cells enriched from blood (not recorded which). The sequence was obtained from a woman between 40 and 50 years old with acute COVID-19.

CDR3 nucleotide sequence: TGTGCCACTCTCCTGGTGGGCACGGATACGCAGTATTTT. Translating it yields CATLLVGTDTQYF. The V gene is TRBV5-4, the J gene TRBJ2-3; D is undetermined. Germline V gene lookup returns CDR1 SGHNT and CDR2 YYREEE (reference sequence). The CDR3 length is 13 residues. The complete variable domain, with remaining parts taken from reference TRBV5-4 and TRBJ2-3, reads ETGVTQSPTHLIKTRGQQVTLRCSSQSGHNTVSWYQQALGQGPQFIFQYYREEENGRGNFPPRFSGLQFPNYSSELNVNALELDDSALYLCATLLVGTDTQYFGPGTRLTVL.